This T cell receptor beta chain came from a study of metastatic and nonmetastatic thyroid tumors. Study context: Across blood and tumor or nodule tissue, repertoires from malignant and benign thyroid patients were compared with one another.

With MiXCR, TCRdb reprocessed the PCR reads. The top ten hold around 7% of the sample, which has roughly 14,000 clones, about 35% seen once. Trimming took 4 bases from V and 1 from J; bases not matched to a gene: 9. This CDR3 has 16 residues. Germline loops: CDR1 SGHDT, CDR2 YYEEEE. This clone was seen many times. No patient received treatment before thyroid surgery. The sequenced material came from tumor tissue. The receptor comes from a female donor with papillary thyroid cancer or a benign thyroid nodule (not recorded which). Some clones in this sample may be carry-over from other donors' samples. This chain joins TRBV5-6 and TRBJ2-5; 8 bases match TRBD2. CDR3 residues: CASSLGLARVQETQYF. The CDR3 DNA reads TGTGCCAGCAGCCTAGGACTAGCCCGGGTCCAAGAGACCCAGTACTTC. The variable domain in full, completed from reference TRBV5-6 and TRBJ2-5, reads DAGVTQSPTHLIKTRGQQVTLRCSPKSGHDTVSWYQQALGQGPQFIFQYYEEEERQRGNFPDRFSGHQFPNYSSELNVNALLLGDSALYLCASSLGLARVQETQYFGPGTRLLVL.